Each of the 16 T cell receptor beta chains below was sequenced from the same sample in a study of cytomegalovirus exposure and HLA in healthy donors. The PCR used 60 Vbeta and 13 Jbeta primers. Sequenced by immunoSEQ multiplex PCR; TCRdb stores in-frame clones only, minus some. Here the sample spans about 150,000 clones, approximately 77% being singletons. Sequencing was done on a sample of PBMCs. Source of these receptors: a woman between 35 and 50 years old in good health and CMV-seronegative.

The chain is built from TRBV10-2 and TRBJ2-1; D remains unclear. CDR3 size: 13 residues. The germline V and J ends were trimmed by 2 bases and 7 bases, with 9 bases remaining between them. Germline V gene data show CDR1 as WSHSY and CDR2 as SAAADI. The CDR3 region is CASSEGQRNEQFF. In nucleotides, the CDR3 is TGCGCCAGCAGTGAGGGGCAGAGAAATGAGCAGTTCTTC.

V gene TRBV6-1 combines with J gene TRBJ1-2; the match to TRBD1 covers 9 bases. The CDR3 extends over 15 amino acids. CDR1 MNHNS and CDR2 SASEGT come from the germline V gene. V lost 3 bases and J lost 6; bases outside the gene matches: 8. CDR3 DNA sequence: TGTGCCAGCAGTGATCCGACAGGGGGGGAGGATGGCTACACCTTC. Translating gives CASSDPTGGEDGYTF.

This clone was seen only a few times. The V and J genes are TRBV4-3 and TRBJ1-1; perhaps TRBD1 as D (5 bases). The germline CDR1 and CDR2 sequences are LGHNA and YSLEER. V lost 0 bases to trimming and J lost 2 bases, with 19 bases between them. The CDR3 length is 18 residues. CDR3 sequence reads: CASSQDRVQGMRNTEAFF. In nucleotides, the CDR3 is TGCGCCAGCAGCCAAGATAGGGTGCAGGGAATGAGAAACACTGAAGCTTTCTTT.

J is TRBJ1-5 and V is TRBV11-2, with D possibly being TRBD1 (5 bases). Germline V CDR1 and CDR2: SGHAT, FQNNGV. V lost 1 base and J lost 0, with 19 bases in between. This CDR3 contains 19 residues. The CDR3 region has the DNA TGTGCCAGCAGCTTAGGAAACAGGTTAGGACCATATAGCAATCAGCCCCAGCATTTT. Its protein product is CASSLGNRLGPYSNQPQHF.

V gene TRBV5-4 combines with J gene TRBJ2-1; D call uncertain. The length of the CDR3 is 12 residues. Per germline, CDR1 SGHNT and CDR2 YYREEE (reference sequence). V lost 4 bases, J lost 4 bases, and 6 bases lay in between. In DNA form, the CDR3 reads TGTGCCAGCAGCCAATCATACAATGAGCAGTTCTTC. This gives the protein CASSQSYNEQFF.

The V call is TRBV6-1, the J call TRBJ1-5, with D possibly being TRBD1 (5 bases). This CDR3 is 13 amino acids long. Germline CDR1 and CDR2: MNHNS and SASEGT. V shed 5 bases and J shed 3 bases, with 8 bases lying between them. CDR3 residues: CASSPQVNQPQHF. The CDR3 DNA reads TGTGCCAGCAGTCCACAGGTCAATCAGCCCCAGCATTTT.

This clone appeared once. The CDR3 protein is CASSQEGRGLNTEAFF. The DNA of the CDR3 is TGTGCCAGCAGCCAAGAAGGTAGGGGTTTGAACACTGAAGCTTTCTTT. The chain carries TRBV14 and TRBJ1-1; D possibly corresponds to TRBD1 (5 bases). The ends were cut back, 0 bases at V and 0 bases at J, with 11 bases in the middle. The CDR3 is 16 residues long. Germline V gene sequence: CDR1 SGHDN, CDR2 FVKESK.

The chain links TRBV30 to TRBJ2-1, with D tentatively TRBD2 (6 bases). The V gene's germline CDR1 is GTSNPN and CDR2 SVGIG (reference sequence). The CDR3 loop spans 13 amino acids. Deletions cut 4 bases from V and 9 bases from J, with 16 bases between. Here the CDR3 DNA reads TGTGCCTGGATCCTCTTGGGGGGAGCTGAGCAGTTCTTC. The encoded protein is CAWILLGGAEQFF.

The chain links TRBV5-1 to TRBJ2-5, with 9 bases that match TRBD2. Germline loops: CDR1 SGHRS, CDR2 YFSETQ. The V gene end was trimmed by 0 bases and the J gene end by 5 bases; junction bases not matched to a gene: 5. There are 15 residues in the CDR3. CDR3: CASSLVRGGRETQYF. CDR3 in DNA: TGCGCCAGCAGCTTGGTGCGGGGGGGCCGGGAGACCCAGTACTTC.

The V and J genes are TRBV7-3 and TRBJ1-6; tentatively, D is TRBD1 (6 bases). Germline V gene data show CDR1 as SGHTA and CDR2 as FQGTGA. Trimming removed 5 bases at V and 7 bases at J, with 12 bases between. The CDR3 has 14 amino acids. CDR3 loop: CASSQDSPNSPLHF. The CDR3 coding sequence is TGTGCCAGCAGCCAGGACAGCCCAAATTCACCCCTCCACTTT.

This chain uses TRBV7-8 with TRBJ2-5, with 7 bases that match TRBD1. The DNA matches TRBJ2-7 better at its end, which makes the J call doubtful. Looked up from germline, CDR1 is SGHVS and CDR2 is FQNEAQ. The CDR3 extends over 16 amino acids. CDR3: CASSLAKTGLAYEQYF. CDR3 bases: TGTGCCAGCAGCTTAGCCAAGACAGGGCTAGCCTACGAGCAGTACTTC.

This clone was seen a few times. This rearrangement joins TRBV7-8 to TRBJ2-7; 9 bases align to TRBD1. The J segment lost 5 bases and the V segment lost 7 bases, leaving 12 bases of the junction unmatched. The CDR3 has 15 residues. Germline CDR1 SGHVS, CDR2 FQNEAQ. CDR3 protein: CASNDRTGVSNEQYF. The CDR3 nucleotides are TGTGCCAGCAACGATCGGACAGGGGTTTCCAACGAGCAGTACTTC.

The chain employs TRBV7-6 and TRBJ1-1; D is possibly TRBD1 (6 bases). CDR1 and CDR2 from the germline V gene are SGHVS and FNYEAQ. V lost 4 bases to trimming and J lost 0 bases, with 18 bases between them. CDR3 length equals 17 residues. For the CDR3, the DNA is TGTGCCAGCAGCTCCTCAGGGGTAGGAGACTTGAACACTGAAGCTTTCTTT. Encoded protein: CASSSSGVGDLNTEAFF.

This chain connects TRBV7-2 to TRBJ1-4; 11 positions match TRBD1. Germline CDR1 and CDR2: SGHTA and FQGNSA. The CDR3 consists of 15 residues. Trimming at V came to 4 bases and at J to 7 bases, leaving 5 bases not matched to a gene. CDR3 sequence (DNA): TGTGCCAGCAGCTCTGGACAGGGGGCAGGTGAAAAACTGTTTTTT. The encoded protein is CASSSGQGAGEKLFF.

The chain employs TRBV15 and TRBJ1-1; 7 bases match TRBD1. This CDR3 is 16 amino acids long. Germline assignment: CDR1 LNHNV and CDR2 YYDKDF (reference sequence). J was trimmed by 0 bases and V by 9 bases; bases with no gene match: 13. DNA of the CDR3: TGTGCCACGTCGCCGGGACAGAGAATTATGAACACTGAAGCTTTCTTT. Translation: CATSPGQRIMNTEAFF.

This clone was observed a few times. This chain uses TRBV4-1 with TRBJ2-5, with D maybe TRBD2 (6 bases). The germline V gene has CDR1 MGHRA and CDR2 YSYEKL. V was cut by 2 bases and J by 5 bases, with 12 bases left in between. The CDR3 extends over 14 amino acids. CDR3 DNA: TGCGCCAGCAGCCAATTGTCGGGGGTTGAGACCCAGTACTTC. It translates to CASSQLSGVETQYF.